Below, 23 T cell receptor beta chains from the same sample are listed, as sequenced in a study of cytomegalovirus exposure and HLA in healthy donors. The PCR used 60 Vbeta and 13 Jbeta primers. Measured with immunoSEQ multiplex PCR; TCRdb has only the in-frame clones, and not every one. This table holds some 120,000 clones, about 80% found once. Material for sequencing was PBMCs. The receptor set was obtained from a young man in good health and CMV-seronegative.

The chain joins TRBV11-3 to TRBJ2-1, with 12 bases aligning to TRBD2. The ends lost 4 bases at V and 5 bases at J; junction bases unmatched: 3. From germline, CDR1 is SGHNT and CDR2 YENEEA. The CDR3 is 15 residues long. This CDR3 reads CASSSRLAGDNEQFF. The CDR3 DNA reads as TGTGCCAGCAGCTCCCGACTAGCGGGGGACAATGAGCAGTTCTTC.

The CDR3 loop reads CSAGVETQYF. In nucleotides, the CDR3 is TGCAGCGCAGGGGTAGAGACCCAGTACTTC. J is TRBJ2-5 and V is TRBV29-1, with D perhaps TRBD1 (6 bases). The CDR3 covers 10 residues. V lost 7 bases and J lost 4, with 7 bases in between. The germline V gene has CDR1 SQVTM and CDR2 ANQGSEA.

The chain joins TRBV21-1 to TRBJ2-1; TRBD2 is the table's D call and was not checked against the DNA. TRBV21-1 counts as a pseudogene. CDR3 length equals 19 residues. The CDR3, as DNA: TGTGCCAGCAGCTTCAGCTCTAGCGGGGGGATTAGCTCCTACAATGAGCAGTTCTTC. As protein: CASSFSSSGGISSYNEQFF.

V is TRBV9 and J is TRBJ1-6; no clear D. The germline V gene has CDR1 SGDLS and CDR2 YYNGEE. The CDR3 loop spans 15 amino acids. The V and J ends lost 6 bases and 0 bases respectively, with 10 bases between them. CDR3 residues: CASTAGSSYNSPLHF. DNA for the CDR3: TGTGCCAGCACCGCTGGGAGCTCCTATAATTCACCCCTCCACTTT.

The chain uses TRBV5-1 and TRBJ2-1, with D possibly being TRBD1 (6 bases). This CDR3 region has 15 residues. V lost 5 bases and J 1 base, leaving 13 bases between the germline ends. Germline V gene sequence: CDR1 SGHRS, CDR2 YFSETQ. For the CDR3, the DNA is TGCGCCAGCAGGAGGGATCAGGGGTCCTACAATGAGCAGTTCTTC. Encoded protein: CASRRDQGSYNEQFF.

The rearrangement uses TRBV6-5 and TRBJ1-2; 9 nucleotides agree with TRBD1. The CDR3 covers 15 residues. In germline, CDR1 is MNHEY, CDR2 SVGAGI. V shed 5 bases and J 4 bases; nucleotides not matched to a gene: 8. The CDR3: CASSARDRVLYGYTF. CDR3 sequence (DNA): TGTGCCAGCAGTGCTCGGGACAGGGTTCTCTATGGCTACACCTTC.

This chain uses TRBV10-1 with TRBJ2-3, with D possibly being TRBD2 (6 bases). Deletions cut 3 bases from V and 5 bases from J, with 12 bases between. CDR1 and CDR2 (germline): WNHNN, SYGVQD (reference sequence). The CDR3 has 14 residues. CDR3 region: CASSDHPGEDTQYF. CDR3 coding DNA: TGCGCCAGCAGTGACCACCCGGGGGAAGATACGCAGTATTTT.

The J gene is TRBJ2-7, the V gene TRBV27; TRBD1 matches 8 bases. J gave up 5 bases and V 3 bases, and 3 bases lay outside the gene matches. The CDR3 contains 13 residues. CDR1 and CDR2 (germline): MNHEY, SMNVEV (reference sequence). CDR3 amino acids: CASSLSGGDEQYF. The CDR3 region has the DNA TGTGCCAGCAGTTTGTCAGGGGGCGACGAGCAGTACTTC.

This sequence joins TRBV15 and TRBJ1-2; 8 bases are shared with TRBD1. Looked up from germline, CDR1 is LNHNV and CDR2 is YYDKDF (reference sequence). Germline trimming cut 5 bases from V and 2 bases from J; bases unmatched to any gene: 7. The CDR3 contains 15 residues. The CDR3, as DNA: TGTGCCACCAGCGACCATGACAGGGGAAACTATGGCTACACCTTC. Encoded protein: CATSDHDRGNYGYTF.

J is TRBJ2-3 and V is TRBV5-1; 8 bases are a match to TRBD1. CDR3 size: 15 residues. V lost 3 bases to trimming and J lost 0 bases; unmatched junction nucleotides: 3. Germline CDR1 SGHRS, CDR2 YFSETQ. In DNA, the CDR3 is TGCGCCAGCAGCTCGGGACAGGTTAGCACAGATACGCAGTATTTT. The encoded protein is CASSSGQVSTDTQYF.

This chain connects TRBV15 to TRBJ1-2, with D unresolved. This CDR3 contains 13 residues. The V end was cut by 3 bases, the J end by 4 bases, with 9 bases between. In germline, CDR1 is LNHNV, CDR2 YYDKDF (reference sequence). As DNA, the CDR3 is TGTGCCACCAGCAGTAGGGAGGGCTATGGCTACACCTTC. Its translation: CATSSREGYGYTF.

Comment on this clone: Other DNA sequences from this sample encode an identical CDR3 as well. The chain has TRBV7-9 and TRBJ2-7; maybe TRBD2 (7 bases). This CDR3 contains 16 residues. CDR1 is SEHNR and CDR2 is FQNEAQ in the germline V gene (reference sequence). Trimming shortened V by 5 bases and J by 2 bases, and 19 bases separated the two germline ends. The CDR3 DNA sequence: TGTGCCAGCAGCCAATGGGAGGGGGGCTCCACCTACGAGCAGTACTTC. This codes for CASSQWEGGSTYEQYF.

The chain joins TRBV7-7 to TRBJ2-2; 10 bases align to TRBD2. The CDR3 is 17 amino acids. V gave up 4 bases and J gave up 7 bases; unmatched junction bases: 12. The germline CDR1 and CDR2 sequences are SSHAT and FNYEAQ (reference sequence). This CDR3 is CASSSRNSGGPGGELFF. CDR3 DNA: TGTGCCAGCAGCTCCCGGAATAGCGGGGGGCCGGGCGGGGAGCTGTTTTTT.

The chain recombines TRBV7-2 with TRBJ1-2; D is unclear. The CDR3 length is 15 residues. Between the trimmed V and J ends, which lost 1 base and 3 bases, there was a span of 12 bases. Per germline, CDR1 SGHTA and CDR2 FQGNSA. CDR3 in amino acids: CASSLDLGQHYGYTF. The DNA of the CDR3 is TGTGCCAGCAGCTTAGATCTCGGTCAACACTATGGCTACACCTTC.

This clone was seen once. The chain recombines TRBV9 with TRBJ2-5; TRBD2 matches 11 bases. Trimming cost V 3 bases and J 5 bases; bases outside gene matches: 9. This CDR3 contains 16 residues. Germline lookup yields CDR1 SGDLS and CDR2 YYNGEE. CDR3 nucleotide sequence: TGTGCCAGCAGCGCCCGACTAGCGGGGCCATTGGAGACCCAGTACTTC. Translation: CASSARLAGPLETQYF.

The chain is built from TRBV7-2 and TRBJ1-3; possible D gene TRBD1, 6 bases. CDR3 length: 17 amino acids. Germline V gives CDR1 SGHTA, CDR2 FQGNSA. V was clipped by 2 bases and J by 0 bases, with 14 bases between them. CDR3 sequence: CASSLYGQRSSGNTIYF. CDR3 DNA: TGTGCCAGCAGCTTATATGGACAGAGGAGCTCTGGAAACACCATATATTTT.

In regard to this clone: The same CDR3 is also encoded by other DNA sequences in this sample. The CDR3 DNA is TGTGCCAGCAGCCCGAGACAGGGCATGAACACTGAAGCTTTCTTT. Residues: CASSPRQGMNTEAFF. This chain links TRBV7-9 with TRBJ1-1; 7 bases align to TRBD1. CDR3 length: 15 amino acids. Looked up from germline, CDR1 is SEHNR and CDR2 is FQNEAQ (reference sequence). The junction had 6 bases not matched to a gene; V was cut back by 5 bases and J by 0 bases.

This clone was recorded only once. This sequence joins TRBV11-2 and TRBJ2-7; tentative D call: TRBD1 (6 bases). The germline gives CDR1 SGHAT, CDR2 FQNNGV. This CDR3 region has 15 residues. The germline V and J ends were trimmed by 5 bases and 4 bases, with 18 bases remaining between them. For the CDR3, the DNA is TGTGCCAGCAGCCGAGACAGGAGATACCCGTACGAGCAGTACTTC. This sequence encodes CASSRDRRYPYEQYF.

V is TRBV4-1 and J is TRBJ2-7; TRBD2 agrees at 7 bases. Germline trimming cut 5 bases from V and 0 bases from J; bases unmatched to any gene: 10. This CDR3 is built from 16 residues. CDR1 and CDR2 (germline): MGHRA, YSYEKL. The CDR3 loop reads CASSLSPSGPSYEQYF. The CDR3 DNA follows: TGCGCCAGCAGCTTATCCCCTAGCGGACCCTCCTACGAGCAGTACTTC.

The count of this clone is one. This chain uses TRBV19 with TRBJ1-5; D call uncertain. The CDR3 contains 15 residues. V gave up 6 bases and J gave up 1 base, with 13 bases separating them. CDR1 LNHDA and CDR2 SQIVND come from the germline V gene (reference sequence). Written as DNA, the CDR3 is TGTGCCAGTAGGTCCCGGGAGGTGAGCAATCAGCCCCAGCATTTT. Residues: CASRSREVSNQPQHF.

The chain combines TRBV5-1 with TRBJ2-5, with D tentatively TRBD2 (6 bases). Trimming removed 0 bases from V and 3 bases from J, with 9 bases in between. CDR1 is SGHRS, CDR2 YFSETQ, per germline. This CDR3 has 14 amino acids. As DNA, the CDR3 is TGCGCCAGCAGCTTGGAGGGACTCAAAGAGACCCAGTACTTC. Protein sequence: CASSLEGLKETQYF.

The sample holds one count of this clone. The chain links TRBV7-9 to TRBJ1-2, with 11 bases lining up with TRBD1. Germline lookup yields CDR1 SEHNR and CDR2 FQNEAQ (reference sequence). J lost 4 bases, V lost 6 bases, and 4 bases had no gene match. This CDR3 is built from 14 residues. The CDR3 DNA reads TGTGCCAGCAGTTTGGGACAGGGGGTCTATGGCTACACCTTC. Protein sequence: CASSLGQGVYGYTF. The whole variable domain, remainder taken from reference TRBV7-9 and TRBJ1-2, is DTGVSQNPRHKITKRGQNVTFRCDPISEHNRLYWYRQTLGQGPEFLTYFQNEAQLEKSRLLSDRFSAERPKGSFSTLEIQRTEQGDSAMYLCASSLGQGVYGYTFGSGTRLTVV.

This chain connects TRBV19 to TRBJ2-1, with a tentative D call TRBD1 (5 bases). The germline V gene has CDR1 LNHDA and CDR2 SQIVND (reference sequence). V gave up 5 bases and J gave up 4 bases, with 9 bases separating them. The CDR3 spans 13 residues. The CDR3 DNA sequence: TGTGCCAGTAGTGCGGACAAATACAATGAGCAGTTCTTC. Protein product: CASSADKYNEQFF.